This entry is about one T cell receptor (beta chain). Its matching antigen is unknown. These data originate in a study of T cell responses to AZD1222 COVID-19 vaccine. Study-level results: Two AZD1222 doses significantly raised spike-specific TCR breadth and depth over controls.

The data were produced by immunoSEQ multiplex PCR, yet TCRdb's version contains in-frame clones alone and is incomplete. The top ten hold under 6.5% of the sample, which has more than 50,000 clones, 80% to 90% seen once. CDR1 is MNHEY and CDR2 is SVGEGT in the germline V gene. Between the trimmed V and J ends, which lost 6 bases and 0 bases, there was a span of 11 bases. The CDR3 has 15 residues. This receptor was obtained from an adult in good health. This chain connects TRBV6-2 or TRBV6-3 to TRBJ1-4; D not resolved. This specimen was peripheral blood, taken on day 0 of AZD1222 vaccination. The DNA of the CDR3 is TGTGCCAGCAGGCCTCAAGCTGCAACTAATGAAAAACTGTTTTTT. This sequence encodes CASRPQAATNEKLFF.